This TCR beta chain was retrieved from a study of blood T cell repertoires in COVID-19. Study details: Sites in the United States, Italy and Spain provided acute and convalescent COVID-19 samples. The cDNA or gDNA used as material had been derived from T cells, B-cell-depleted T cells, or PBMCs.

Enrolled during active infection, Seattle patients were then followed longitudinally. Using immunoSEQ multiplex PCR, the repertoire was profiled, and TCRdb retains in-frame clones only, with some absent. The data contain about 76,000 clones, approximately 84% of them seen just once; the ten biggest clones take up approximately 11%. CDR1 is SGHRS and CDR2 is YFSETQ in the germline V gene. V was pared by 0 bases and J by 6 bases, with 2 bases of the junction left unmatched. The length of the CDR3 is 13 residues. Sequenced: peripheral blood. The sequence was collected from a man aged 60 to 75 with COVID-19, enrolled during active disease. V usage is TRBV5-1 and J usage is TRBJ1-2; 7 nucleotides agree with TRBD1. The CDR3 is CASSLGQGDGYTF. The CDR3 bases are TGCGCCAGCAGCTTGGGACAGGGAGATGGCTACACCTTC.